This TCR beta chain was retrieved from a study of T cell repertoires in cytomegalovirus infection. About the study: The authors relied on CMV epitopes, both recently identified HLA-C-restricted and well-studied HLA-B-restricted. Indications came from public TCR beta signatures; they pointed to CMV infection and to a matching HLA type. Study results and limitations: Ex vivo, HLA-C-restricted CMV-specific TCR beta clonotypes prevailed over the rest of the response.

TCRdb used MiXCR to reprocess the reads, holding one entry per CDR3 protein. The data show some 800,000 distinct CDR3 sequences, just under 30% seen once. For this clonotype: As yet, its antigen is unknown.

In germline, CDR1 is SGHAT, CDR2 FQNNGV. Germline trimming cut 1 base from V and 4 bases from J; bases unmatched to any gene: 7. CDR3 length: 16 amino acids. The receptor was derived from a human donor in good health (CMV status not recorded). Some clones in this sample may be carry-over from other donors' samples. The chain links TRBV11-2 to TRBJ1-2; 9 bases are a match to TRBD1. The specimen comprised cultured CD8+ T cells from PBMCs, sampled from culture after CMV antigen stimulation. The CDR3 here is CASSLGGTGHLYGYTF. DNA for the CDR3: TGTGCCAGCAGCTTAGGTGGGACAGGGCACCTCTATGGCTACACCTTC.